What follows describes a single T cell receptor beta chain. This record belongs to a study of blood T cell repertoires in COVID-19. Study summary: Spain, Italy and the United States supplied samples that represented acute and convalescent COVID-19. PBMCs, B-cell-depleted T cells, or T cells provided the cDNA or gDNA that made up the material.

Germline values: CDR1 MDHEN, CDR2 SYDVKM. This CDR3 is built from 16 residues. J gave up 4 bases and V 0 bases, and 4 bases lay outside the gene matches. Source study methods: Scientists estimated how many nucleated cells there were by amplifying reference gene primers. The data were produced by immunoSEQ multiplex PCR, yet TCRdb's version contains in-frame clones alone and is incomplete. That table furnishes V, J and clone size, whereas the DNA furnished D and trimming. The table includes around 240,000 clones, more than 70% detected once. All recovered Cohort 3 donors got two negative PCRs, got clearance, or saw symptom resolution.

The source material was PBMCs or T cells enriched from blood (not recorded which). The chain carries TRBV28 and TRBJ1-5; 9 positions agree with TRBD1. The sequence was obtained from a woman aged 50 to 60 who had recovered from COVID-19. The CDR3 sequence: CASSLWGTGHNQPQHF. Here the CDR3 DNA reads TGTGCCAGCAGTTTATGGGGGACAGGGCATAATCAGCCCCAGCATTTT.